This T cell receptor (beta chain) was captured by sequencing in a study of blood T cell repertoires in COVID-19. Whole-study context: Samples came from the United States, Italy and Spain, spanning acute and convalescent COVID-19. Sources were T cells, B-cell-depleted T cells, or PBMCs; the material itself was cDNA or gDNA.

In the authors' workflow: Counts of nucleated cells, estimated from reference gene primer amplification, were obtained. Data came from immunoSEQ multiplex PCR; TCRdb stores just in-frame clones and leaves some out. V, J and clone size are those of that table, while D and trimming were read from the DNA. The table lists some 150,000 clones, more than 85% of them singletons. V gave up 1 base and J gave up 4 bases, with 16 bases separating them. Per the germline V gene, CDR1 is MGHRA and CDR2 is YSYEKL. This CDR3 has 17 residues. The sequenced material came from peripheral blood. The J gene is TRBJ1-4, the V gene TRBV4-1; D remains unclear. This TCR was recovered from a human donor in a cohort sampled during active COVID-19. In DNA form, the CDR3 reads TGCGCCAGCAGCCAAGTCCACCCGCCCCGCGATAATGAAAAACTGTTTTTT. This gives the protein CASSQVHPPRDNEKLFF.